What follows describes a single T cell receptor beta chain. Its antigen is still unknown. The CDR3 length is 13 residues. Trimming shortened V by 0 bases and J by 0 bases, and 3 bases separated the two germline ends. CDR1 and CDR2 from the germline V gene are MGHRA and YSYEKL. These data are taken from a study of OX40 agonist ivuxolimab in advanced cancers. Study-level background: Dose-escalation patients had hepatocellular carcinoma, melanoma, renal cell or head and neck cancer. Study-level results: The study observed clonal expansion of CD4+ and CD8+ blood T cells by week 6 at 0.1 to 3.0 mg/kg. Some patients without response likewise showed low normalized clonal expansion. Researchers did not establish what antigens the expanded peripheral T cells target.

Profiling relied on immunoSEQ multiplex PCR, and the TCRdb table lists in-frame clones only, not all of them. The sample lists over 50,000 clones, about 91% seen once, with approximately 20% in the top ten. The clonotype was recovered from an adult with an advanced solid tumor such as melanoma, head and neck, liver or kidney cancer. This rearrangement joins TRBV4-1 to TRBJ2-7; D is uncertain. The source material was CD4+ or CD8+ T cells sorted from blood, sampled in a trial of the OX40 agonist ivuxolimab. The CDR3 is CASSQDLSYEQYF. CDR3 sequence (DNA): TGCGCCAGCAGCCAAGATCTCTCCTACGAGCAGTACTTC.